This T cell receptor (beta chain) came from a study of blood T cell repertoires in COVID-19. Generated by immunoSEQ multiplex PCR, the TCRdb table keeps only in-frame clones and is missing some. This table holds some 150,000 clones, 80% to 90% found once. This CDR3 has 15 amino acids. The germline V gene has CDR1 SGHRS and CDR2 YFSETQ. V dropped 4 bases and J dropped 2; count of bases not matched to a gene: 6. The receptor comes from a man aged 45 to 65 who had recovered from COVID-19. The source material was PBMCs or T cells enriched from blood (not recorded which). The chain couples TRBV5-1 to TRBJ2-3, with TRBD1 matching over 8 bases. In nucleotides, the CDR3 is TGCGCCAGCAGCATGGACAGGGTAACCACAGATACGCAGTATTTT. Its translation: CASSMDRVTTDTQYF.